These 9 T cell receptor beta chains came from one sample sequenced in a study of control samples from healthy donors and cancer patients. Sequencing used immunoSEQ multiplex PCR; TCRdb keeps in-frame clones, though not all of them. This table has about 130,000 clones, about 94% appearing once. What was sequenced was PBMCs. The receptors were sampled from a man in his sixties with colorectal cancer.

This clone was seen a single time. Distinct nucleotide sequences in the sample also encode this CDR3. The chain employs TRBV19 and TRBJ2-6; 7 nucleotides align to TRBD2. Germline V gene data show CDR1 as LNHDA and CDR2 as SQIVND (reference sequence). There are 14 residues in the CDR3. V lost 9 bases, J lost 0 bases, and 2 bases stayed unmatched. The CDR3 nucleotides read TGTGCCAGCAAGCGGGACTCTGGGGCCAACGTCCTGACTTTC. Translating it yields CASKRDSGANVLTF.

The rearrangement joins TRBV9 to TRBJ2-5, with TRBD2 as a possible D gene (5 bases). CDR3 size: 16 residues. Germline V gene lookup returns CDR1 SGDLS and CDR2 YYNGEE. Deletions cut 0 bases from V and 5 bases from J, with 17 bases between. The CDR3 DNA is TGTGCCAGCAGCGTAGGAGCTATGGGGAGCGGCGAGACCCAGTACTTC. It translates to CASSVGAMGSGETQYF.

This chain uses TRBV3-1 (or the pseudogene TRBV3-2) with TRBJ1-1; D gene uncertain. Germline CDR1 is LGHDT and CDR2 is YNNKEL (reference sequence). This CDR3 comprises 15 residues. Trimming pared 1 base from V and 2 bases from J, leaving 11 bases between. Written as DNA, the CDR3 is TGTGCCAGCAGCCAAGTTAGCCAGTTCAACACTGAAGCTTTCTTT. Protein: CASSQVSQFNTEAFF.

J is TRBJ1-1 and V is TRBV29-1; no clear D. The germline V gene has CDR1 SQVTM and CDR2 ANQGSEA. Trimming pared 4 bases from V and 6 bases from J, leaving 12 bases between. This CDR3 is 12 amino acids long. CDR3 sequence (DNA): TGCAGCGTTGTGGGTTTAGAGGCTGAAGCTTTCTTT. It is translated as CSVVGLEAEAFF.

The V gene is TRBV11-2, the J gene TRBJ1-6, with 7 bases fitting TRBD1. Unmatched junction bases numbered 4, after V lost 4 bases and J lost 7 bases. Germline-derived CDR1 and CDR2 are SGHAT and FQNNGV. The CDR3 contains 14 residues. This CDR3 is CASSWGQNNSPLHF. The CDR3 DNA reads TGTGCCAGCAGCTGGGGACAGAACAATTCACCCCTCCACTTT.

The gene calls are TRBV27 and TRBJ1-5; D uncertain. In germline, CDR1 is MNHEY, CDR2 SMNVEV (reference sequence). This CDR3 comprises 14 residues. V dropped 5 bases and J dropped 4 bases, with 12 bases sitting between them. For the CDR3, the DNA is TGTGCCAGCAGTACGGTAGCGGGTAATCAGCCCCAGCATTTT. This codes for CASSTVAGNQPQHF.

This chain joins TRBV7-9 and TRBJ1-2; D not certain. CDR1 SEHNR and CDR2 FQNEAQ come from the germline V gene (reference sequence). The V and J ends lost 1 base and 5 bases respectively, with 8 bases between them. This CDR3 region has 13 residues. The CDR3 sequence: CASSLVRRYGYTF. The CDR3 DNA follows: TGTGCCAGCAGCTTAGTCAGGCGGTATGGCTACACCTTC.

This chain connects TRBV7-9 to TRBJ2-7; perhaps TRBD2 as D (6 bases). The V end was cut by 0 bases, the J end by 6 bases, with 9 bases between. The germline V gene has CDR1 SEHNR and CDR2 FQNEAQ (reference sequence). This CDR3 has 13 residues. CDR3 coding DNA: TGTGCCAGCAGCTTAGCGCGGGATAGCGAGCAGTACTTC. The encoded protein is CASSLARDSEQYF. Combining the CDR3 with reference TRBV7-9 and TRBJ2-7 gives the whole variable domain DTGVSQNPRHKITKRGQNVTFRCDPISEHNRLYWYRQTLGQGPEFLTYFQNEAQLEKSRLLSDRFSAERPKGSFSTLEIQRTEQGDSAMYLCASSLARDSEQYFGPGTRLTVT.

The sample holds one count of this clone. This chain connects TRBV24-1 to TRBJ2-7; TRBD1 or TRBD2 may be the D gene (5 bases each). This CDR3 is built from 15 residues. V lost 0 bases to trimming and J lost 2 bases, with 10 bases between them. Germline lookup yields CDR1 KGHDR and CDR2 SFDVKD. In DNA form, the CDR3 reads TGTGCCACCAGTGATTTGGGGGGAGCCCCCTACGAGCAGTACTTC. It is translated as CATSDLGGAPYEQYF.